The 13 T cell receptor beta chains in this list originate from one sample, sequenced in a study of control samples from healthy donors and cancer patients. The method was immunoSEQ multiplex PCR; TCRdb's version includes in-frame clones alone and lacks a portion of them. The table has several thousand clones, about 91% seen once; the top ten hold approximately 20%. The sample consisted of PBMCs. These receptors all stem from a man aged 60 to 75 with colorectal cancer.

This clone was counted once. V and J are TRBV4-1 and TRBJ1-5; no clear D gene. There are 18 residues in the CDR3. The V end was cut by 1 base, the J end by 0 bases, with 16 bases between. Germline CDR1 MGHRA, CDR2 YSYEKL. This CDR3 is CASSQVPAPIYSNQPQHF. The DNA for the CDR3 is TGCGCCAGCAGCCAAGTTCCGGCCCCAATTTATAGCAATCAGCCCCAGCATTTT.

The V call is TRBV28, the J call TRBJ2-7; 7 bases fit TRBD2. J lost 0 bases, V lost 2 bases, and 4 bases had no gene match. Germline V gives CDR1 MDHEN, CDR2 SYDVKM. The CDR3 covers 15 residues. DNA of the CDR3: TGTGCCAGCAGTTTACTCGCTAGCGGCTCCTACGAGCAGTACTTC. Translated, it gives CASSLLASGSYEQYF.

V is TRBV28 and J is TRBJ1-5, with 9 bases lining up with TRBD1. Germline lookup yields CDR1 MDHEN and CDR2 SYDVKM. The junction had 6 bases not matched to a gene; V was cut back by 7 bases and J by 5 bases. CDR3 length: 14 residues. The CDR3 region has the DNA TGTGCCAGCAATACAGGGGGCGCATATCAGCCCCAGCATTTT. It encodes CASNTGGAYQPQHF.

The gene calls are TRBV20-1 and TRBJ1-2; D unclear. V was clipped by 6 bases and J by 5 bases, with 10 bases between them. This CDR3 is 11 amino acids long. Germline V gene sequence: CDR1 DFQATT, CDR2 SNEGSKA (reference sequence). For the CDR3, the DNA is TGCAGTGCGAGTACGGATTATGGCTACACCTTC. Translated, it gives CSASTDYGYTF.

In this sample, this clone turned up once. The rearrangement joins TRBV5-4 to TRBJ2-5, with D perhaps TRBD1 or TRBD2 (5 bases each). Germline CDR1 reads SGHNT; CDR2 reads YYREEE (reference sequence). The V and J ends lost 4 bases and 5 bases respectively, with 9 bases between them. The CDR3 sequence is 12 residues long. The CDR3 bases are TGTGCCAGCAGCCCGGGGCTCGAGACCCAGTACTTC. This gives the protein CASSPGLETQYF.

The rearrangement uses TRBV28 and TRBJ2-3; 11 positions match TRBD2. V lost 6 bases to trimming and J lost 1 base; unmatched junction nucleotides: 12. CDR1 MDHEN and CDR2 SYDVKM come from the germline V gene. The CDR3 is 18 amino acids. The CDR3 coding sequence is TGTGCCAGCAGCTCCACTATGACTAGCGGGGCCCGCACAGATACGCAGTATTTT. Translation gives CASSSTMTSGARTDTQYF.

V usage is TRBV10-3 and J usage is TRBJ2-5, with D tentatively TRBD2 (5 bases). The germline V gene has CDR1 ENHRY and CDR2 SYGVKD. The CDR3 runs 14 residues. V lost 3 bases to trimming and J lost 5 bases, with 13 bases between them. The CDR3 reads CAISDGSGWETQYF. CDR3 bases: TGTGCCATCAGTGATGGGTCGGGGTGGGAGACCCAGTACTTC.

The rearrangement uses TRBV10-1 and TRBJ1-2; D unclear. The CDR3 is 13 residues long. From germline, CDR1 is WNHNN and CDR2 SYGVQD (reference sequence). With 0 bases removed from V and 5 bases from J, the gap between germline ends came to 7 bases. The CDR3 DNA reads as TGCGCCAGCAGTGAGTCTCGATTTTATGGCTACACCTTC. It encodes CASSESRFYGYTF.

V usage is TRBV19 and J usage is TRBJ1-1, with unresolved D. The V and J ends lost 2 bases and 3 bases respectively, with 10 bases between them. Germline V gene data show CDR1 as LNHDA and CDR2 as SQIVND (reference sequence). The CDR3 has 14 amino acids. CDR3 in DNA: TGTGCCAGTAGTATAAGACACGGAGACACTGAAGCTTTCTTT. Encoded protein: CASSIRHGDTEAFF. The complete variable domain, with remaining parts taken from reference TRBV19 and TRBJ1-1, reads DGGITQSPKYLFRKEGQNVTLSCEQNLNHDAMYWYRQDPGQGLRLIYYSQIVNDFQKGDIAEGYSVSREKKESFPLTVTSAQKNPTAFYLCASSIRHGDTEAFFGQGTRLTVV.

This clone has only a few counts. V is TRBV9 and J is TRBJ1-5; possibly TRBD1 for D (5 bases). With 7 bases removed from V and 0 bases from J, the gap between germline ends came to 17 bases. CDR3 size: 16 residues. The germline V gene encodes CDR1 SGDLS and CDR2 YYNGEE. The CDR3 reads CASPQPSGRSNQPQHF. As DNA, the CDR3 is TGTGCCAGCCCCCAGCCCTCAGGGCGTAGCAATCAGCCCCAGCATTTT.

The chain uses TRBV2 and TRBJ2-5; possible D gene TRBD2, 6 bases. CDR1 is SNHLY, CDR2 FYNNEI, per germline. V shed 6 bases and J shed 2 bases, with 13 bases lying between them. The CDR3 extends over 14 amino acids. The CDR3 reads CASRPGTSQETQYF. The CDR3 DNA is TGTGCCAGCAGGCCTGGGACTTCACAAGAGACCCAGTACTTC.

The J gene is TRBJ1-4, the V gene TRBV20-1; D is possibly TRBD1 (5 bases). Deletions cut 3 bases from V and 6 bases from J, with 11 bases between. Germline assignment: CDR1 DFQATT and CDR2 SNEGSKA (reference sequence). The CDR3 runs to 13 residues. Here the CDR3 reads CSASSGGDEKLFF. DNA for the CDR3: TGCAGTGCTAGTTCTGGGGGAGATGAAAAACTGTTTTTT.

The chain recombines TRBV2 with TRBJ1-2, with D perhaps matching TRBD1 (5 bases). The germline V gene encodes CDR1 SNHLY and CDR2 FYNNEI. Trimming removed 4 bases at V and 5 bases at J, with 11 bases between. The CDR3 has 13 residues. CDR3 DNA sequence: TGTGCCAGCAGTGTTGACAGATTATATGGCTACACCTTC. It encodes CASSVDRLYGYTF.